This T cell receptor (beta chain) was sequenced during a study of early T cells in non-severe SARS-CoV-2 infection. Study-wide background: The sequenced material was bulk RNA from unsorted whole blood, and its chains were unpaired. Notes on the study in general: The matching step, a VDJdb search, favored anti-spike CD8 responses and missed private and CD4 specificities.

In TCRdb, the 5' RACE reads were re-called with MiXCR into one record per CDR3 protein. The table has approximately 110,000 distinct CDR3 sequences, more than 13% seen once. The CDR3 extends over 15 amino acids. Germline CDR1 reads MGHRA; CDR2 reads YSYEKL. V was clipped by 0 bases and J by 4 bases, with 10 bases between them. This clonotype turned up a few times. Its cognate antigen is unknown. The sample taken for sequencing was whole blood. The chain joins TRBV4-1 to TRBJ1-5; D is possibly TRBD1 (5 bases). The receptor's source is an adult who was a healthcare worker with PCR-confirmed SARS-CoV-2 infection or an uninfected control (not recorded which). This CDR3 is CASSQEGRGNQPQHF. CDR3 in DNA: TGCGCCAGCAGCCAAGAGGGGCGGGGAAATCAGCCCCAGCATTTT.